A single TCR beta chain is shown here with its context. What it recognizes is unknown. This entry comes from a study of cytomegalovirus exposure and HLA in healthy donors. Study-level findings and limits: Later findings reportedly placed an Asian-associated ancestry cluster below the approximately 650-donor mean for N-insertions.

CDR3 length equals 11 residues. With 2 bases removed from V and 5 bases from J, the gap between germline ends came to 3 bases. Germline assignment: CDR1 SGHNT and CDR2 YYREEE (reference sequence). In the PCR, 60 Vbeta and 13 Jbeta primers were used. The protocol was immunoSEQ multiplex PCR, while the TCRdb copy is restricted to in-frame clones and leaves out a portion. The sample holds under 200,000 clones, roughly 80% seen once. This TCR was recovered from a female donor in good health and CMV-seronegative. The chain joins TRBV5-4 to TRBJ2-3; D unclear. Sequenced input: PBMCs. The CDR3 region is CASSFQDTQYF. The CDR3 DNA is TGTGCCAGCAGCTTTCAAGATACGCAGTATTTT.